The next 14 T cell receptor beta chains were all read from a single sample in a study of T cells in Graves' hyperthyroidism and ophthalmopathy. TCR beta CDR3 sequences were amplified from RNA transcripts. The HTBI primer set was used in a first-round RT-PCR of the TCR CDR3. TCRdb ran MiXCR on the multiplex PCR reads and lists one entry per CDR3 protein. The table lists some 320,000 distinct CDR3 sequences, roughly 13% of them singletons. Material for sequencing was blood. The receptors stem from a woman aged 40 to 49 with Graves' ophthalmopathy.

This clonotype has at least ten counts. J is TRBJ2-7 and V is TRBV2, with no clear D. Germline V lookup: CDR1 SNHLY, CDR2 FYNNEI. CDR3 size: 11 residues. Trimming pared 3 bases from V and 9 bases from J, leaving 9 bases between. The CDR3 coding sequence is TGTGCCAGCAGTGATTATAAGGTGCAGTACTTC. Translated: CASSDYKVQYF.

This clonotype was detected only once. This chain joins TRBV18 and TRBJ1-1, with 10 bases aligning to TRBD1. The V and J ends lost 6 bases and 2 bases, in that order; junction bases with no gene match: 6. CDR1 is KGHSH and CDR2 is LQKENI in the germline V gene. This CDR3 is built from 15 residues. The CDR3 loop reads CASSPRTGGNTEAFF. The CDR3 DNA sequence: TGTGCCAGCTCTCCCCGGACAGGGGGAAACACTGAAGCTTTCTTT.

This clonotype was detected ten times or more. The gene calls are TRBV7-8 and TRBJ2-4; 9 bases are a match to TRBD2. This CDR3 has 15 amino acids. The V segment lost 5 bases and the J segment 14 bases; nucleotides outside the gene matches: 16. The germline V gene has CDR1 SGHVS and CDR2 FQNEAQ. CDR3 sequence reads: CASSAGLAGRNREYF. CDR3 bases: TGTGCCAGCAGCGCCGGGCTAGCGGGGCGCAATAGGGAGTACTTC.

The rearrangement joins TRBV4-1 to TRBJ1-2; D perhaps matches TRBD1 (6 bases). Germline CDR1 and CDR2: MGHRA and YSYEKL. Trimming stripped 6 bases from V and 3 bases from J, with 11 bases between. The CDR3 has 13 residues. The CDR3 DNA is TGCGCCAGCAGTAGACAGGACTACTATGGCTACACCTTC. This translates into CASSRQDYYGYTF.

The V and J genes are TRBV30 and TRBJ1-5, with TRBD1 matching over 7 bases. This CDR3 has 14 amino acids. CDR1 and CDR2 (germline): GTSNPN, SVGIG (reference sequence). The V and J ends lost 3 bases and 4 bases, in that order; junction bases with no gene match: 6. DNA of the CDR3: TGTGCCTGGAGAGCGCAGGGGGGGAATCAGCCCCAGCATTTT. Translated: CAWRAQGGNQPQHF.

This chain joins TRBV14 and TRBJ1-2, with D possibly matching TRBD1 (5 bases). V lost 1 base and J lost 4, with 13 bases in between. Per the germline V gene, CDR1 is SGHDN and CDR2 is FVKESK. This CDR3 comprises 15 residues. CDR3 loop: CASSQVTGTAYGYTF. For the CDR3, the DNA is TGTGCCAGCAGCCAAGTTACAGGAACAGCCTATGGCTACACCTTC.

This sequence joins TRBV9 and TRBJ1-1, with a tentative D call TRBD1 (5 bases). The CDR3 length is 13 residues. V lost 0 bases to trimming and J lost 10 bases, with 13 bases between them. The germline V gene encodes CDR1 SGDLS and CDR2 YYNGEE. This chain's CDR3 is CASSVGGGGRAFF. In nucleotides, the CDR3 is TGTGCCAGCAGCGTAGGCGGGGGAGGGAGAGCTTTCTTT. Full variable domain (missing parts from reference TRBV9 and TRBJ1-1): DSGVTQTPKHLITATGQRVTLRCSPRSGDLSVYWYQQSLDQGLQFLIQYYNGEERAKGNILERFSAQQFPDLHSELNLSSLELGDSALYFCASSVGGGGRAFFGQGTRLTVV.

The chain uses TRBV4-2 and TRBJ2-7, with D tentatively TRBD1 or TRBD2 (5 bases each). V was cut by 4 bases and J by 5 bases, with 18 bases left in between. CDR1 and CDR2 from the germline V gene are LGHNA and YNFKEQ. This CDR3 contains 15 residues. The CDR3 protein is CASSPTTGRANEQYF. The CDR3 coding sequence is TGTGCCAGCAGCCCCACAACGGGACGGGCGAACGAGCAGTACTTC.

This clonotype was counted at least ten times. The J gene is TRBJ2-5, the V gene TRBV20-1; D gene uncertain. The V end lost 3 bases, the J end lost 4 bases, and 12 bases lay between the germline ends. The CDR3 covers 13 residues. The germline gives CDR1 DFQATT, CDR2 SNEGSKA (reference sequence). This CDR3 reads CSASLVTRETQYF. Written as DNA, the CDR3 is TGCAGTGCTAGCTTAGTAACAAGAGAGACCCAGTACTTC.

This clonotype was counted at least ten times. The CDR3 region has the DNA TGTGCCAGCAGCTTAACGCCGGACCCTCTGCCAAACACCATATATTTT. It yields the protein CASSLTPDPLPNTIYF. The chain has TRBV7-6 and TRBJ1-3; no clear D gene. Looked up from germline, CDR1 is SGHVS and CDR2 is FNYEAQ. Trimming removed 2 bases at V and 6 bases at J, with 17 bases between. This CDR3 is built from 16 residues.

At least ten counts were recorded for this clonotype. The gene calls are TRBV12-3 or TRBV12-4 and TRBJ1-5; D not resolved. V lost 5 bases, J lost 4 bases, and 12 bases lay in between. This CDR3 region has 14 residues. The CDR3 spells CASSTGRENQPQHF. DNA of the CDR3: TGTGCCAGCAGTACCGGACGGGAAAATCAGCCCCAGCATTTT.

The chain recombines TRBV19 with TRBJ2-1, with TRBD2 matching 8 bases. The V gene's germline CDR1 is LNHDA and CDR2 SQIVND (reference sequence). The CDR3 contains 18 residues. With V trimmed by 9 bases and J by 8 bases, 24 bases remained unmatched. The CDR3 DNA follows: TGTGCCAGCCGAAAAAGGACCAGCGGGGGTATCTCCGGCGATGAGCAGTTCTTC. Translation gives CASRKRTSGGISGDEQFF. The full variable domain, its missing parts supplied by reference TRBV19 and TRBJ2-1, is DGGITQSPKYLFRKEGQNVTLSCEQNLNHDAMYWYRQDPGQGLRLIYYSQIVNDFQKGDIAEGYSVSREKKESFPLTVTSAQKNPTAFYLCASRKRTSGGISGDEQFFGPGTRLTVL.

This clonotype was counted a few times. The V gene is TRBV9, the J gene TRBJ1-3; weak D call: TRBD1 (6 bases). Per germline, CDR1 SGDLS and CDR2 YYNGEE. The CDR3 spans 17 residues. Deletions cut 1 base from V and 1 base from J, with 15 bases between. The CDR3 DNA sequence: TGTGCCAGCAGCGTAATGGGGGGGCGCTTTTCTGGAAACACCATATATTTT. Translated, it gives CASSVMGGRFSGNTIYF.

In its sample, this clonotype was seen a few times. V and J are TRBV19 and TRBJ2-1; D unclear. CDR3 length: 14 amino acids. Trimming removed 4 bases at V and 3 bases at J, with 10 bases between. Germline CDR1 and CDR2: LNHDA and SQIVND (reference sequence). The CDR3 DNA reads as TGTGCCAGTAGTAATGGGGATTACTACAATGAGCAGTTCTTC. This codes for CASSNGDYYNEQFF.